The present entry profiles one T cell receptor beta chain with its context. Templates that were synthetic TCR analogs were spiked into each PCR. The assay was immunoSEQ multiplex PCR, and TCRdb's table has in-frame clones only and misses some. Among more than 90,000 clones listed, around nine tenths were seen once. The entry originates in a study of PD-L1 blockade in urothelial cancer. Overall study context: From 0 to 3 prior chemotherapy regimens had been given to the patients.

Time point in this sample: pretreatment peripheral blood. Each patient gave between 1 and 8 samples, pretreatment and on-treatment. The J segment lost 3 bases and the V segment lost 3 bases, leaving 4 bases of the junction unmatched. CDR3 length equals 14 residues. Germline values: CDR1 SGHRS, CDR2 YFSETQ. The sample consisted of PBMCs, taken around atezolizumab (anti-PD-L1) treatment. V is TRBV5-1 and J is TRBJ1-2; 8 bases line up with TRBD1. This TCR was sampled from a man aged 55 to 70 with urothelial cancer. This CDR3 is CASSSGQGYYGYTF. CDR3 in DNA: TGCGCCAGCAGCTCAGGACAGGGCTACTATGGCTACACCTTC.